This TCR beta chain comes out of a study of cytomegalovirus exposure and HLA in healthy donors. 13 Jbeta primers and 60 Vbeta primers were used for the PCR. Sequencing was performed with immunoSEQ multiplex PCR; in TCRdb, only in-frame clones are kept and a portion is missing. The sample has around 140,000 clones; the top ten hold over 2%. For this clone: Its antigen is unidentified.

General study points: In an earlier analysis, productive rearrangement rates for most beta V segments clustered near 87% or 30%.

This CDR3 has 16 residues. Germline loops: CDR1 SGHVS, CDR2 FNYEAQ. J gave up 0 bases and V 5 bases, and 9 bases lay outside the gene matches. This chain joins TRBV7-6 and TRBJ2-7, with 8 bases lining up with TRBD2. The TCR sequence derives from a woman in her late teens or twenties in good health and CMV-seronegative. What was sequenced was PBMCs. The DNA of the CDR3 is TGTGCCAGCAGCCGCGCCGGGGGGACTAGCTCCTACGAGCAGTACTTC. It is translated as CASSRAGGTSSYEQYF.